The rows below give T cell receptor beta chains drawn from one sample of a study of T cell repertoires in cytomegalovirus infection. These TCRs are of unknown antigen specificity. From the reads, TCRdb called clonotypes with MiXCR, one entry per CDR3 protein. This table holds nearly 70,000 distinct CDR3 sequences, 22% found once. The sample was PBMCs, sequenced either directly or after in vitro stimulation (not recorded which). Receptors originate from a human donor in good health (CMV status not recorded). Some clones in this sample may be carry-over from other donors' samples. Each CDR3 is given with its conserved first and last residue. Fields, in order: D gene, V gene, J gene, clone size, CDR3 protein, CDR3 DNA. D genes are given only for firm matches. The size field is filled for only some rows; it gives once, few, many or a size class.

NA	TRBV18	TRBJ2-5	NA	CASSETGGETQYF	TGTGCCAGCTCAGAAACCGGAGGGGAGACCCAGTACTTC
NA	TRBV11-3	TRBJ2-7	NA	CASSAGGGSSGEQYF	TGTGCCAGCAGCGCAGGGGGCGGGAGCAGTGGCGAGCAGTACTTC
NA	TRBV18	TRBJ2-4	NA	CASSPPITVIAKNIQYF	TGTGCCAGCTCACCACCGATAACGGTCATAGCCAAAAACATTCAGTACTTC
NA	TRBV7-2	TRBJ2-3	few	CASHTVAGTDTQYF	TGTGCCAGCCACACGGTAGCGGGCACAGATACGCAGTATTTT
NA	TRBV6-1	TRBJ2-3	many	CASSLGPDRYTQYF	TGTGCCAGCAGCCTGGGGCCCGACAGATATACGCAGTATTTT
NA	TRBV7-2	TRBJ2-1	many	CASSHELSSYNEQFF	TGTGCCAGCAGCCACGAATTAAGCTCCTACAATGAGCAGTTCTTC
NA	TRBV4-1	TRBJ1-5	few	CASSPPGQPQHF	TGCGCCAGCAGCCCGCCCGGTCAGCCCCAGCATTTT
NA	TRBV15	TRBJ2-5	NA	CATSSDSPYQETQYF	TGTGCCACCAGCAGTGATAGTCCTTACCAAGAGACCCAGTACTTC
NA	TRBV28	TRBJ2-1	few	CAYSSGMSSYNEQFF	TGTGCCTACTCAAGCGGCATGAGCTCCTACAATGAGCAGTTCTTC
TRBD1	TRBV5-4	TRBJ1-5	few	CASSVDRNQPQHF	TGTGCCAGCAGCGTGGACAGGAATCAGCCCCAGCATTTT
NA	TRBV6-4	TRBJ2-5	NA	CASSESRLPQYF	TGTGCCAGCAGTGAGTCTAGACTGCCCCAGTACTTC
TRBD2	TRBV29-1	TRBJ2-1	NA	CSVGLAGAYNEQFF	TGCAGCGTCGGACTAGCGGGAGCCTACAATGAGCAGTTCTTC
NA	TRBV7-9	TRBJ2-7	NA	CASSFTNTVQYF	TGTGCCAGCAGCTTTACTAACACCGTGCAGTACTTC
NA	TRBV4-1	TRBJ2-7	NA	CASSLRGGSEFSYEQYF	TGCGCCAGCAGCCTCAGAGGGGGTAGCGAATTCTCCTACGAGCAGTACTTC
NA	TRBV7-9	TRBJ2-7	NA	CASSLAIGVYEQYF	TGTGCCAGCAGCTTAGCGATAGGGGTTTACGAGCAGTACTTC
TRBD1	TRBV7-8	TRBJ1-2	few	CASSLPRQGFSGYTF	TGTGCCAGCAGCTTACCCCGACAGGGGTTCTCTGGCTACACCTTC
NA	TRBV7-2	TRBJ1-2	many	CASSSQRLNGYTF	TGTGCCAGCAGCTCACAGAGGCTCAACGGCTACACCTTC
TRBD1	TRBV7-9	TRBJ1-1	few	CASSLRQGWNTEAFF	TGTGCCAGCAGCTTAAGACAGGGTTGGAACACTGAAGCTTTCTTT
TRBD2	TRBV7-9	TRBJ2-3	many	CASSSRTSGRVNTQYF	TGTGCCAGCAGCTCCCGGACTAGCGGGAGGGTCAATACGCAGTATTTT
TRBD1	TRBV7-9	TRBJ2-5	NA	CASGQGAQETQYF	TGTGCCAGTGGACAGGGTGCCCAAGAGACCCAGTACTTC
TRBD2	TRBV5-1	TRBJ2-3	few	CASSLQRSGSGDTQYF	TGCGCCAGCAGCTTGCAACGTAGCGGGAGTGGAGATACGCAGTATTTT
NA	TRBV12-3/TRBV12-4	TRBJ2-1	NA	CASRSDYWEQFF	TGTGCCAGCAGATCAGACTATTGGGAGCAGTTCTTC
TRBD1	TRBV30	TRBJ1-1	NA	CAGDRGQGAEAFF	TGTGCCGGGGACAGGGGGCAAGGGGCTGAAGCTTTCTTT
TRBD2	TRBV5-1	TRBJ2-1	few	CASSGFQRLAGNNEQFF	TGCGCCAGCAGCGGATTCCAAAGACTAGCGGGGAACAATGAGCAGTTCTTC
NA	TRBV19	TRBJ1-5	few	CASSIASRQPQHF	TGTGCCAGTAGTATAGCATCCCGTCAGCCCCAGCATTTT
TRBD1	TRBV7-2	TRBJ1-1	many	CASSLIQGQLNTEAFF	TGTGCCAGCAGCTTAATCCAGGGACAGTTGAACACTGAAGCTTTCTTT
NA	TRBV7-2	TRBJ2-5	many	CASSSSGPGGRETQYF	TGTGCCAGCAGCTCCTCAGGGCCCGGCGGTCGGGAGACCCAGTACTTC
NA	TRBV7-3	TRBJ2-5	few	CASSLSPLGGETQYF	TGTGCCAGCAGCTTAAGTCCTCTGGGGGGCGAGACCCAGTACTTC
NA	TRBV19	TRBJ1-1	NA	CASSPQRGTEAFF	TGTGCCAGTAGCCCCCAGAGAGGCACTGAAGCTTTCTTT
TRBD1	TRBV6-1	TRBJ2-5	NA	CASRTGFRAETQYF	TGTGCCAGCAGGACAGGGTTTAGAGCGGAGACCCAGTACTTC
TRBD2	TRBV20-1	TRBJ2-7	NA	CSARDLGSGRVRYF	TGCAGTGCTAGAGATTTGGGTAGCGGGAGGGTGAGGTACTTC
TRBD2	TRBV7-9	TRBJ2-3	NA	CASSFTSGTSDTQYF	TGTGCCAGCAGCTTCACTAGCGGTACATCAGATACGCAGTATTTT
NA	TRBV27	TRBJ2-7	NA	CASSTSLFYEQYF	TGTGCCAGCAGCACTAGCTTGTTCTACGAGCAGTACTTC
NA	TRBV7-2	TRBJ1-5	many	CASSLFGGSLQPQHF	TGTGCCAGCAGCTTATTCGGAGGGAGCCTGCAGCCCCAGCATTTT
NA	TRBV7-2	TRBJ1-4	many	CASRPATNEKLFF	TGTGCCAGCAGACCTGCAACTAATGAAAAACTGTTTTTT
TRBD2	TRBV7-2	TRBJ2-7	NA	CASSPPGRGHEQYF	TGTGCCAGCAGCCCGCCGGGGAGGGGCCACGAGCAGTACTTC
NA	TRBV7-2	TRBJ1-5	few	CASSLLRRDGVFPQHF	TGTGCCAGCAGCCTACTTCGACGAGACGGGGTCTTTCCCCAGCATTTT